These 7 T cell receptor beta chains share one sample of origin, sequenced in a study of T-cell reconstitution after alpha-beta-depleted transplantation in children. Unique molecular identifiers were incorporated into the prepared TCRbeta library. TCRdb recomputed calls from the PCR reads with MiXCR, one row per CDR3 protein. The data show tens of thousands of distinct CDR3 sequences, 40% to 65% seen once. Sequences were derived from peripheral blood, sampled before TCRalphabeta/CD19-depleted stem cell transplant. The receptors were sampled from a boy in the first two years of life with SCID, due to receive a stem cell transplant.

The chain carries TRBV11-2 and TRBJ2-1; perhaps TRBD2 as D (7 bases). V lost 5 bases and J lost 7, with 27 bases in between. The germline V gene encodes CDR1 SGHAT and CDR2 FQNNGV. The CDR3 contains 18 residues. The CDR3 DNA follows: TGTGCCAGCAGCCCGCAAGTAGGGCCAAGGGGGGGTTATAATGAGCAGTTCTTC. This gives the protein CASSPQVGPRGGYNEQFF.

This clonotype was seen a few times. This chain uses TRBV4-2 with TRBJ2-1, with TRBD2 matching over 11 bases. Per germline, CDR1 LGHNA and CDR2 YNFKEQ. The ends lost 0 bases at V and 4 bases at J; junction bases unmatched: 5. This CDR3 is 17 amino acids long. CDR3 loop: CASSQEESSGGYNEQFF. DNA of the CDR3: TGTGCCAGCAGCCAAGAGGAGTCTAGCGGGGGGTACAATGAGCAGTTCTTC.

This clonotype appeared a few times. The gene calls are TRBV5-1 and TRBJ2-1; no definite D call. Germline V gene lookup returns CDR1 SGHRS and CDR2 YFSETQ. The CDR3 contains 14 residues. V lost 3 bases and J 6 bases, leaving 13 bases between the germline ends. CDR3 bases: TGCGCCAGCAGCTCGGACGGCGCCAGCAATGAGCAGTTCTTC. Translated, it gives CASSSDGASNEQFF.

The chain combines TRBV5-6 with TRBJ1-1; the D gene is possibly TRBD1 (5 bases). The V gene lost 0 bases and the J gene lost 4 bases, with 10 bases spanning the gap. The CDR3 totals 14 residues. Per germline, CDR1 SGHDT and CDR2 YYEEEE. The CDR3 loop is CASSLVGAGTEAFF. CDR3 nucleotide sequence: TGTGCCAGCAGCTTGGTAGGGGCCGGCACTGAAGCTTTCTTT.

The V and J genes are TRBV7-8 and TRBJ2-2; 11 bases match TRBD2. The CDR3 spans 19 residues. The ends lost 0 bases at V and 5 bases at J; junction bases unmatched: 11. Germline CDR1 SGHVS, CDR2 FQNEAQ. CDR3 coding DNA: TGTGCCAGCAGCTTAGCGCTAATAGCGGGGGGGCTAAGGACCGGGGAGCTGTTTTTT. Protein product: CASSLALIAGGLRTGELFF. Full variable domain (rest looked up from reference TRBV7-8 and TRBJ2-2): GAGVSQSPRYKVAKRGQDVALRCDPISGHVSLFWYQQALGQGPEFLTYFQNEAQLDKSGLPSDRFFAERPEGSVSTLKIQRTQQEDSAVYLCASSLALIAGGLRTGELFFGEGSRLTVL.

The rearrangement joins TRBV27 to TRBJ2-1, with D perhaps matching TRBD1 or TRBD2 (6 bases each). V dropped 4 bases and J dropped 12 bases, with 10 bases sitting between them. The length of the CDR3 is 11 residues. CDR1 MNHEY and CDR2 SMNVEV come from the germline V gene (reference sequence). In DNA, the CDR3 is TGTGCCAGCAGTTCGGGGGCCAGGCAGTTCTTC. Its translation is CASSSGARQFF.

V is TRBV4-1 and J is TRBJ2-5, with 7 bases matching TRBD1. The CDR3 consists of 15 residues. V trimming: 4 bases; J trimming: 0 bases; junction bases outside the gene matches: 5. CDR1 MGHRA and CDR2 YSYEKL come from the germline V gene. The CDR3 DNA reads as TGCGCCAGCAGCCCGTCGACAGGGAACCAAGAGACCCAGTACTTC. Its translation is CASSPSTGNQETQYF.